Following are 11 T cell receptor beta chains from one sample sequenced in a study of CD8+ T cells in alopecia areata. RNA extraction was followed by reverse transcription into cDNA, which acted as the sequencing template. The data were produced by immunoSEQ multiplex PCR, yet TCRdb's version contains in-frame clones alone and is incomplete. The sample includes under 150,000 clones, approximately 60% of them seen just once. Treatment reported: oral pan-JAK inhibitor, 5-10 mg twice daily. This specimen was CD4+ T cells sorted from blood, taken at week 4, from a patient treated with tofacitinib. All receptors derive from a human donor with alopecia areata.

The chain combines TRBV29-1 with TRBJ2-1; tentative D call: TRBD1 (6 bases). Trimming removed 3 bases at V and 5 bases at J, with 8 bases between. The CDR3 length is 12 residues. CDR1 SQVTM and CDR2 ANQGSEA come from the germline V gene. The CDR3 spells CSVDKGDNEQFF. The DNA for the CDR3 is TGCAGCGTTGATAAGGGGGACAATGAGCAGTTCTTC.

The genes are TRBV29-1 and TRBJ1-2, with D possibly matching TRBD1 (5 bases). This CDR3 has 12 residues. Germline V lookup: CDR1 SQVTM, CDR2 ANQGSEA. The ends were cut back, 3 bases at V and 3 bases at J, with 8 bases in the middle. This chain's CDR3 is CSVEARDYGYTF. DNA of the CDR3: TGCAGCGTTGAGGCCAGGGACTATGGCTACACCTTC.

The gene calls are TRBV30 and TRBJ2-5; 12 bases agree with TRBD2. Trimming at V came to 0 bases and at J to 4 bases, leaving 9 bases not matched to a gene. The CDR3 contains 17 residues. Germline V gene data show CDR1 as GTSNPN and CDR2 as SVGIG (reference sequence). Here the CDR3 DNA reads TGTGCCTGGAGTGTAACTAGCGGGGGGCGCCGTCGAGAGACCCAGTACTTC. Translated: CAWSVTSGGRRRETQYF.

This clone was seen a handful of times. The chain links TRBV2 to TRBJ1-2, with D possibly matching TRBD1 (5 bases). This CDR3 spans 12 amino acids. The ends were cut back, 9 bases at V and 5 bases at J, with 13 bases in the middle. Germline CDR1 and CDR2: SNHLY and FYNNEI. This CDR3 reads CASQRDGYGYTF. The DNA for the CDR3 is TGTGCCAGTCAACGGGACGGGTATGGCTACACCTTC.

This chain uses TRBV30 with TRBJ1-2; D might be TRBD1 (6 bases). The CDR3 is made up of 15 amino acids. CDR1 and CDR2 from the germline V gene are GTSNPN and SVGIG (reference sequence). Trimming cost V 1 base and J 0 bases, with 12 bases left between them. The CDR3 loop is CAWSGQQGANYGYTF. CDR3 in DNA: TGTGCCTGGAGTGGCCAACAGGGAGCTAACTATGGCTACACCTTC.

The sample holds a few counts of this clone. The chain combines TRBV6-6 with TRBJ1-2; TRBD1 might be the D (6 bases). Trimming pared 6 bases from V and 5 bases from J, leaving 13 bases between. Germline values: CDR1 MNHNY, CDR2 SVGAGI (reference sequence). The CDR3 has 13 residues. The chain's CDR3 is CASSPQGQYGYTF. The CDR3, as DNA: TGTGCCAGCAGCCCACAGGGTCAGTATGGCTACACCTTC.

V and J are TRBV4-2 and TRBJ2-5; 8 nucleotides agree with TRBD1. CDR3 length: 20 amino acids. Germline values: CDR1 LGHNA, CDR2 YNFKEQ. Trimming cost V 0 bases and J 3 bases; bases outside gene matches: 18. CDR3 sequence: CASSQDRISGGGGQKETQYF. CDR3 sequence (DNA): TGTGCCAGCAGCCAAGATCGAATATCAGGGGGCGGAGGACAAAAAGAGACCCAGTACTTC.

The rearrangement joins TRBV18 to TRBJ1-1, with 8 bases aligning to TRBD1. This CDR3 is built from 15 residues. J was trimmed by 3 bases and V by 3 bases; bases with no gene match: 6. Per the germline V gene, CDR1 is KGHSH and CDR2 is LQKENI. The CDR3 bases are TGTGCCAGCTCACCCTGGACAGGGAGGGACACTGAAGCTTTCTTT. It codes for CASSPWTGRDTEAFF.

The V gene is TRBV5-6, the J gene TRBJ2-2; D unresolved. V was pared by 5 bases and J by 4 bases, with 12 bases between. From germline, CDR1 is SGHDT and CDR2 YYEEEE. The CDR3 contains 14 residues. The CDR3 loop reads CASSFGGVTGELFF. The CDR3 DNA reads as TGTGCCAGCAGTTTTGGTGGGGTCACCGGGGAGCTGTTTTTT.

The rearrangement links TRBV21-1 to TRBJ2-2. TRBV21-1 is termed a pseudogene. This CDR3 has 17 amino acids. In DNA, the CDR3 is TGTGCCAGCAGTCCGGCAGGTGGGGATGGGAACACCGGGGAGCTGTTTTTT. Translating it yields CASSPAGGDGNTGELFF.

The chain employs TRBV28 and TRBJ2-5; TRBD2 matches 12 bases. The V segment lost 5 bases and the J segment 7 bases; nucleotides outside the gene matches: 11. CDR3 length: 16 residues. Germline CDR1 is MDHEN and CDR2 is SYDVKM. In DNA form, the CDR3 reads TGTGCCAGCAGTACGTTGCTAGCGGGAGGGGCTGGGACCCAGTACTTC. Translating it yields CASSTLLAGGAGTQYF. The full variable domain, its missing parts supplied by reference TRBV28 and TRBJ2-5, is DVKVTQSSRYLVKRTGEKVFLECVQDMDHENMFWYRQDPGLGLRLIYFSYDVKMKEKGDIPEGYSVSREKKERFSLILESASTNQTSMYLCASSTLLAGGAGTQYFGPGTRLLVL.